This record concerns one TCR beta chain sequence. Its antigen remains unknown. The sample originates from a study of Tregs in tolerant kidney transplant recipients. V dropped 8 bases and J dropped 0 bases, with 23 bases sitting between them. Germline V gives CDR1 ENHRY, CDR2 SYGVKD. The CDR3 has 19 residues. Using immunoSEQ multiplex PCR, the repertoire was profiled, and TCRdb retains in-frame clones only, with some absent. Of 85,000 to 95,000 clones listed, around nine tenths are singletons. Broader study findings: Expanding Tregs on activated donor B cells appeared to best identify donor-specific TCRbeta clones. Biological reproducibility was not directly addressed in this study.

The sample consisted of CD8+ T cells from blood. This chain uses TRBV10-3 with TRBJ2-6, with D uncertain. This TCR derives from a human donor in good health. The CDR3 loop is CAIDLPAYSLISGANVLTF. The CDR3 nucleotides are TGTGCCATCGATTTGCCGGCGTACAGTCTAATCTCTGGGGCCAACGTCCTGACTTTC.